One and the same sample provided the 23 T cell receptor beta chains below, sequenced in a study of cytomegalovirus exposure and HLA in healthy donors. Primers included in the PCR were 60 Vbeta and 13 Jbeta primers. Repertoires were generated with immunoSEQ multiplex PCR, while TCRdb's copy carries only in-frame clones and drops some. The sample contains around 150,000 clones, over 60% of which appear only once. The sequenced sample was PBMCs. These receptor sequences come from a woman in her 30s in good health and CMV-seronegative.

The V gene is TRBV4-2, the J gene TRBJ2-5; 9 bases align to TRBD1. Germline CDR1 is LGHNA and CDR2 is YNFKEQ. This CDR3 region has 14 residues. V lost 3 bases and J lost 5; bases outside the gene matches: 4. CDR3 coding DNA: TGTGCCAGCAGCCAGAGACAGGGGGAGGAGACCCAGTACTTC. Its translation: CASSQRQGEETQYF.

The chain links TRBV6-6 to TRBJ1-2; maybe TRBD1 (6 bases). V lost 8 bases to trimming and J lost 11 bases, with 30 bases between them. Germline CDR1 MNHNY, CDR2 SVGAGI (reference sequence). The CDR3 length is 16 residues. CDR3 region: CASDPGGSVTMDPYTF. CDR3 nucleotide sequence: TGTGCCAGCGACCCGGGGGGCTCGGTAACTATGGACCCATACACCTTC.

As for this clone: The sample holds other DNA sequences that translate to the same CDR3. The chain uses TRBV6-1 and TRBJ1-2; 7 nucleotides line up with TRBD1. V lost 1 base and J lost 5; bases outside the gene matches: 7. CDR3 length equals 15 residues. The germline CDR1 and CDR2 sequences are MNHNS and SASEGT. This chain's CDR3 is CASSEGQGGFYGYTF. The CDR3 DNA follows: TGTGCCAGCAGTGAAGGTCAGGGGGGATTTTATGGCTACACCTTC.

The J gene is TRBJ2-5, the V gene TRBV6-6, with TRBD2 matching 9 bases. V was pared by 8 bases and J by 2 bases, with 6 bases of the junction left unmatched. The CDR3 consists of 14 residues. CDR1 MNHNY and CDR2 SVGAGI come from the germline V gene (reference sequence). CDR3 nucleotides: TGTGCCAGCGGGCGGCGGGGGGGACAAGAGACCCAGTACTTC. Protein: CASGRRGGQETQYF.

The chain joins TRBV9 to TRBJ2-7; TRBD2 might be the D (6 bases). V dropped 2 bases and J dropped 0 bases, with 15 bases sitting between them. The germline gives CDR1 SGDLS, CDR2 YYNGEE. CDR3 length equals 16 residues. CDR3 in DNA: TGTGCCAGCAGCGTCGCCGGGACTTTTAACTCCTACGAGCAGTACTTC. Translation gives CASSVAGTFNSYEQYF.

The V gene is TRBV7-9, the J gene TRBJ1-4; 7 bases line up with TRBD1. The CDR3 loop spans 15 amino acids. Germline V lookup: CDR1 SEHNR, CDR2 FQNEAQ (reference sequence). J gave up 6 bases and V 2 bases, and 6 bases lay outside the gene matches. The CDR3 loop reads CASSLLSGQDEKLFF. The CDR3 DNA reads as TGTGCCAGCAGCTTATTGTCAGGACAGGATGAAAAACTGTTTTTT. Full variable domain (rest looked up from reference TRBV7-9 and TRBJ1-4): DTGVSQNPRHKITKRGQNVTFRCDPISEHNRLYWYRQTLGQGPEFLTYFQNEAQLEKSRLLSDRFSAERPKGSFSTLEIQRTEQGDSAMYLCASSLLSGQDEKLFFGSGTQLSVL.

V gene TRBV5-6 combines with J gene TRBJ1-2, with 7 bases lining up with TRBD1. Trimming at V came to 2 bases and at J to 5 bases, leaving 6 bases not matched to a gene. The germline V gene has CDR1 SGHDT and CDR2 YYEEEE. CDR3 length equals 14 residues. The CDR3 reads CASSLTTGTYGYTF. CDR3 bases: TGTGCCAGCAGCTTAACGACAGGGACATATGGCTACACCTTC. The complete variable domain, with remaining parts taken from reference TRBV5-6 and TRBJ1-2, reads DAGVTQSPTHLIKTRGQQVTLRCSPKSGHDTVSWYQQALGQGPQFIFQYYEEEERQRGNFPDRFSGHQFPNYSSELNVNALLLGDSALYLCASSLTTGTYGYTFGSGTRLTVV.

This clone was seen only once. The chain uses TRBV12-5 and TRBJ1-2; TRBD1 aligns across 11 bases. This CDR3 comprises 16 residues. Looked up from germline, CDR1 is LGHNT and CDR2 is FRNRAP. V trimming: 5 bases; J trimming: 7 bases; junction bases outside the gene matches: 12. The CDR3 loop is CASGGHPGQGVSGYTF. In nucleotides, the CDR3 is TGTGCTAGTGGTGGCCATCCGGGACAGGGGGTTAGTGGCTACACCTTC.

The genes are TRBV5-1 and TRBJ1-1; D gene ambiguous. This CDR3 is 14 amino acids long. V was pared by 0 bases and J by 5 bases, with 11 bases between. Germline lookup yields CDR1 SGHRS and CDR2 YFSETQ. In nucleotides, the CDR3 is TGCGCCAGCAGCTTGGTTGGGGAGAGGACTGAAGCTTTCTTT. It encodes CASSLVGERTEAFF.

The rearrangement links TRBV2 to TRBJ1-2; TRBD1 aligns across 7 bases. Trimming took 4 bases from V and 6 from J; bases not matched to a gene: 5. The germline V gene has CDR1 SNHLY and CDR2 FYNNEI. This CDR3 has 13 amino acids. The CDR3 loop is CASSAGQPHGYTF. Here the CDR3 DNA reads TGTGCCAGCAGTGCGGGACAGCCCCATGGCTACACCTTC.

The chain joins TRBV14 to TRBJ2-1; 7 bases agree with TRBD2. In germline, CDR1 is SGHDN, CDR2 FVKESK. V shed 0 bases and J 0 bases; nucleotides not matched to a gene: 5. The CDR3 contains 17 residues. Here the CDR3 reads CASSQDESSGSYNEQFF. The CDR3, as DNA: TGTGCCAGCAGCCAAGATGAGTCTAGCGGCTCCTACAATGAGCAGTTCTTC.

This chain uses TRBV4-2 with TRBJ2-7; D uncertain. The CDR3 covers 15 residues. Germline V gene data show CDR1 as LGHNA and CDR2 as YNFKEQ. Trimming pared 0 bases from V and 0 bases from J, leaving 9 bases between. The DNA for the CDR3 is TGTGCCAGCAGCCAAGATTCGCACAGCTCCTACGAGCAGTACTTC. This sequence encodes CASSQDSHSSYEQYF.

The chain uses TRBV7-7 and TRBJ2-5; a weak D match, TRBD1 (6 bases). The germline V gene has CDR1 SSHAT and CDR2 FNYEAQ (reference sequence). V shed 1 base and J shed 7 bases, with 13 bases lying between them. This CDR3 has 14 residues. CDR3 nucleotides: TGTGCCAGCAGCTTAGTAGGGGGTACTGGGACCCAGTACTTC. It encodes CASSLVGGTGTQYF.

The chain employs TRBV13 and TRBJ2-2; weak D call: TRBD1 (6 bases). The CDR3 is 15 residues long. Germline assignment: CDR1 PRHDT and CDR2 FYEKMQ (reference sequence). V lost 6 bases and J 5 bases, leaving 16 bases between the germline ends. The CDR3 DNA sequence: TGTGCCAGCAGTTTCGGGACACTCAATACCGGGGAGCTGTTTTTT. Residues: CASSFGTLNTGELFF.

This chain's CDR3 is CASSLDIDRAEGNTIYF. For the CDR3, the DNA is TGTGCCAGCAGCTTAGATATCGACAGGGCAGAGGGAAACACCATATATTTT. This rearrangement joins TRBV11-2 to TRBJ1-3, with TRBD1 identical over 7 bases. The CDR3 runs 17 residues. Germline values: CDR1 SGHAT, CDR2 FQNNGV. The V segment lost 0 bases and the J segment 4 bases; nucleotides outside the gene matches: 9.

This clone has only a few counts. The chain uses TRBV5-6 and TRBJ1-1; D remains unclear. The germline CDR1 and CDR2 sequences are SGHDT and YYEEEE. V lost 4 bases and J lost 2, with 15 bases in between. The CDR3 length is 15 residues. The CDR3 nucleotides read TGTGCCAGCAGCGGCAGTAAGGGAGCCAACACTGAAGCTTTCTTT. This translates into CASSGSKGANTEAFF.

This chain joins TRBV18 and TRBJ1-2, with a weak D call TRBD1 (5 bases). Trimming shortened V by 3 bases and J by 2 bases, and 10 bases separated the two germline ends. Per the germline V gene, CDR1 is KGHSH and CDR2 is LQKENI. The length of the CDR3 is 14 residues. CDR3 sequence reads: CASSPQGSNYGYTF. The CDR3 DNA is TGTGCCAGCTCACCCCAGGGATCCAACTATGGCTACACCTTC.

The chain uses TRBV7-3 and TRBJ1-5; D is possibly TRBD1 (6 bases). The V end was cut by 5 bases, the J end by 7 bases, with 15 bases between. There are 14 residues in the CDR3. The germline gives CDR1 SGHTA, CDR2 FQGTGA. CDR3 sequence (DNA): TGTGCCAGCAGCCGGGGTCAGGGGCGGCAGCCCCAGCATTTT. This codes for CASSRGQGRQPQHF.

This chain links TRBV15 with TRBJ1-1; D is ambiguous. This CDR3 has 13 residues. The germline V gene has CDR1 LNHNV and CDR2 YYDKDF (reference sequence). V was pared by 0 bases and J by 7 bases, with 9 bases between. The CDR3 region is CATSREASDEAFF. Here the CDR3 DNA reads TGTGCCACCAGCAGAGAAGCTAGCGATGAAGCTTTCTTT.

The V gene is TRBV4-3, the J gene TRBJ1-3; tentatively, D is TRBD1 (6 bases). V was cut by 1 base and J by 4 bases, with 17 bases left in between. Germline CDR1 reads LGHNA; CDR2 reads YSLEER. The CDR3 extends over 17 amino acids. CDR3 nucleotide sequence: TGCGCCAGCAGCCAAGGACTCGGTGTGGGGGCAGGAAACACCATATATTTT. It specifies CASSQGLGVGAGNTIYF.

This clone occurred a few times. The J gene is TRBJ1-5, the V gene TRBV4-3, with D perhaps matching TRBD1 (6 bases). Germline CDR1 and CDR2: LGHNA and YSLEER. The CDR3 loop spans 15 amino acids. Deletions cut 0 bases from V and 4 bases from J, with 10 bases between. CDR3 sequence (DNA): TGCGCCAGCAGCCAAGATCAGGGGTGGAATCAGCCCCAGCATTTT. Its protein product is CASSQDQGWNQPQHF.

The chain recombines TRBV5-6 with TRBJ2-2; perhaps TRBD1 as D (5 bases). V was pared by 6 bases and J by 2 bases, with 20 bases between. The CDR3 length is 17 residues. Germline CDR1 and CDR2: SGHDT and YYEEEE. The CDR3 nucleotides are TGTGCCAGCATCCTGAGGTGGACCAGGGATAACACCGGGGAGCTGTTTTTT. It specifies CASILRWTRDNTGELFF.

CDR3 DNA sequence: TGTGCCAGCAGTTCGGGACTACTCGAGCAGTACTTC. Translating it yields CASSSGLLEQYF. This chain links TRBV6-1 with TRBJ2-7; 7 bases fit TRBD2. The V and J ends lost 5 bases and 6 bases, in that order; junction bases with no gene match: 4. The CDR3 is 12 residues long. CDR1 is MNHNS and CDR2 is SASEGT in the germline V gene.